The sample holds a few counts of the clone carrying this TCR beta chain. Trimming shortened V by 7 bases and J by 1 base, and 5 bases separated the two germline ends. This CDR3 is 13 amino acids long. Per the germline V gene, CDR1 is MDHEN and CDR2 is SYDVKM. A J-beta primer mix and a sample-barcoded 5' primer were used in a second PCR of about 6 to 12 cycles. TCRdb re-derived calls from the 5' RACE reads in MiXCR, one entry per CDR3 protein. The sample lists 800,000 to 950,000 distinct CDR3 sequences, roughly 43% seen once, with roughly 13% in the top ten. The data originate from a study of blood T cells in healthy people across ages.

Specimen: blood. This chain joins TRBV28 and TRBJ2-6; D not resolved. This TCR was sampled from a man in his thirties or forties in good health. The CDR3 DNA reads TGTGCCAGCAAGGGTTCTGGGGCCAACGTCCTGACTTTC. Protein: CASKGSGANVLTF.